These T cell receptor beta chains were read from a single sample in a study of blood T cell repertoires in COVID-19. Repertoires were generated with immunoSEQ multiplex PCR, while TCRdb's copy carries only in-frame clones and drops some. The table shows 250,000 to 400,000 clones, with 85% to 90% occurring only once. Sequenced sample: peripheral blood. These receptors originate from a woman in her twenties or thirties with COVID-19, enrolled during active disease. CDR3s include the opening cysteine and the closing phenylalanine or tryptophan. The D gene is left open where the match is weak. For some rows the clone size is stated as once, few or many, or as a class when expanded; others skip it.

TRBV30,-,-,TRBJ2-7,TGTGCCCGAAGTAGGGGCTCGGGCTACGAGCAGTACTTC,CARSRGSGYEQYF
TRBV30,-,TRBD1,TRBJ2-1,TGTGCCTGGGACAGGGACTACAATGAGCAGTTCTTC,CAWDRDYNEQFF
TRBV30,once,TRBD1,TRBJ1-3,TGTGCCTGGAGGGGGGGACAGCCCGGCTCTGGAAACACCATATATTTT,CAWRGGQPGSGNTIYF
TRBV18,-,-,TRBJ1-1,TGTGCCAGCTCACCGCCTACCACTGAAGCTTTCTTT,CASSPPTTEAFF
TRBV7-9,-,TRBD1,TRBJ2-1,TGTGCCAGCAGCTTAGAAGGAGGACAGGGCGAGGAGCAGTTCTTC,CASSLEGGQGEEQFF
TRBV24-1,-,TRBD2,TRBJ2-3,TGTGCCACCAGTGATCTTAGCGGGAGTCGCCCAGATACGCAGTATTTT,CATSDLSGSRPDTQYF
TRBV6-5,-,-,TRBJ2-5,TGTGCCAGCAGCGTACTTAGCCGTGAGACCCAGTACTTC,CASSVLSRETQYF
TRBV29-1,-,TRBD1,TRBJ1-1,TGCAGCGTCCAGGACAGGGTAACGAACACTGAAGCTTTCTTT,CSVQDRVTNTEAFF
TRBV7-9,-,-,TRBJ1-5,TGTGCCAGCAGCGTCGGGGGGGATCAGCCCCAGCATTTT,CASSVGGDQPQHF
TRBV7-6,-,TRBD1,TRBJ2-2,TGTGCCAGCACCCTCGGCCGACAGGGGACGGGGGAGCTGTTTTTT,CASTLGRQGTGELFF
TRBV5-6,once,-,TRBJ1-2,TGTGCCAGCAGCTTGGACGGCAGGGCCAATAACTATGGCTACACCTTC,CASSLDGRANNYGYTF
TRBV2,-,-,TRBJ1-4,TGTGCCAGCAGTACCCACGCCGGGGGGGGGACACTGTTTTTT,CASSTHAGGGTLFF
TRBV6-5,-,TRBD1,TRBJ2-7,TGTGCCAGCAGTCCGACCTTTGACAGGGACTACGAGCAGTACTTC,CASSPTFDRDYEQYF
TRBV19,-,-,TRBJ1-1,TGTGCCAGTAGTAGCAGGGTGAACACTGAAGCTTTCTTT,CASSSRVNTEAFF
TRBV19,-,TRBD1,TRBJ1-1,TGTGCCAGTAGTATGGACAGGGTCAACACTGAAGCTTTCTTT,CASSMDRVNTEAFF
TRBV14,-,-,TRBJ2-2,TGTGCCAGCAGCCAAAATTCGAGACTAGGGCGCCCGAACACCGGGGAGCTGTTTTTT,CASSQNSRLGRPNTGELFF
TRBV24-1,-,-,TRBJ2-5,TGTGCCACCAGTACAGGGAAAGAGACCCAGTACTTC,CATSTGKETQYF